Shown below are 8 T cell receptor beta chains from a single sample sequenced in a study of blood T cells in healthy people across ages (dated by TCRdb to the mid-2010s). The method was 5' RACE. The sequencing machine was an Illumina HiSeq 2500. A second 7 to 11 cycle PCR used a sample-barcoded 5' primer and a J-beta primer mix. TCRdb took the public reads, trimmed them with fastp at Q25, ran MiXCR for clone calling and kept in-frame beta chains. Rows with one shared CDR3 protein collapse into an entry with the most common genes and DNA. A total of roughly 1.7 million distinct CDR3 sequences appear in this sample, 30% to 35% of them only once. In total, the top ten clones hold around 11% of the sample. The sample was blood. All receptors derive from a young woman in good health.

CDR3 DNA sequence: TGCGCCAGCAGCCAGGCATCCCGCGGAGGTCCCGAGACCCAGTACTTC. The encoded protein is CASSQASRGGPETQYF. The chain couples TRBV4-1 to TRBJ2-5, with D possibly TRBD2 on 5 matching bases. Germline V lookup: CDR1 MGHRA, CDR2 YSYEKL. The CDR3 length is 16 residues. The germline V and J ends were trimmed by 3 bases and 5 bases, with 19 bases remaining between them.

The table lists this clonotype with a few counts. The gene calls are TRBV20-1 and TRBJ2-5, with a possible D match to TRBD2 (5 bases). The J call may be incorrect, as the DNA end agrees better with TRBJ2-7. The CDR3 extends over 13 amino acids. Germline lookup yields CDR1 DFQATT and CDR2 SNEGSKA (reference sequence). The DNA of the CDR3 is TGCAGTGCTATCCCCACACTAGATTACGAGCAGTACTTC. Its translation: CSAIPTLDYEQYF.

The gene calls are TRBV15 and TRBJ1-1, with a tentative D call TRBD1 (5 bases). This CDR3 has 15 amino acids. V lost 1 base to trimming and J lost 3 bases, with 12 bases between them. Germline V lookup: CDR1 LNHNV, CDR2 YYDKDF (reference sequence). In DNA form, the CDR3 reads TGTGCCACCAGCAGAGGGAGGGACTCCTACACTGAAGCTTTCTTT. This translates into CATSRGRDSYTEAFF.

The rearrangement uses TRBV7-9 and TRBJ2-1, with TRBD1 matching 7 bases. Trimming took 2 bases from V and 6 from J; bases not matched to a gene: 10. CDR3 length: 16 amino acids. The germline CDR1 and CDR2 sequences are SEHNR and FQNEAQ (reference sequence). CDR3 protein: CASSLKEAGGSNEQFF. The DNA for the CDR3 is TGTGCCAGCAGCTTAAAGGAGGCAGGGGGAAGCAATGAGCAGTTCTTC.

The CDR3 region is CASSSTSGGATSTDTQYF. CDR3 sequence (DNA): TGTGCCAGCAGCTCCACTAGCGGGGGCGCAACAAGCACAGATACGCAGTATTTT. V and J are TRBV3-1 and TRBJ2-3, with 11 positions matching TRBD2. This CDR3 is built from 18 residues. V trimming: 5 bases; J trimming: 0 bases; junction bases outside the gene matches: 10. The V gene's germline CDR1 is LGHDT and CDR2 YNNKEL (reference sequence).

The CDR3 nucleotides are TGCGCCAGCAGCCAAGGACGGACAGGGCCCACTGAAGCTTTCTTT. Translated: CASSQGRTGPTEAFF. The chain carries TRBV4-1 and TRBJ1-1; 8 positions match TRBD1. V was clipped by 1 base and J by 4 bases; unmatched bases: 5. Germline values: CDR1 MGHRA, CDR2 YSYEKL. The CDR3 spans 15 residues.

This chain connects TRBV14 to TRBJ1-4; D not resolved. Trimming took off 4 bases at V and 8 bases at J, with 20 bases between the two ends. The CDR3 contains 16 residues. Germline CDR1 is SGHDN and CDR2 is FVKESK. As DNA, the CDR3 is TGTGCCAGCAGCCCAGATCGGGGATCCCTGGGGGAAAAACTGTTTTTT. This codes for CASSPDRGSLGEKLFF.

This clonotype was seen many times. V and J are TRBV7-2 and TRBJ2-7; TRBD1 matches 11 bases. The CDR3 contains 14 residues. The germline gives CDR1 SGHTA, CDR2 FQGNSA. The V gene end was trimmed by 5 bases and the J gene end by 3 bases; junction bases not matched to a gene: 3. The CDR3 bases are TGTGCCAGCAGCAGGACAGGGGGCATCTACGAGCAGTACTTC. Protein product: CASSRTGGIYEQYF.